This TCR beta chain came from a study of blood T cell repertoires in COVID-19. About the study: COVID-19 samples, acute and convalescent, were from the United States, Italy and Spain. T cells, B-cell-depleted T cells, or PBMCs supplied cDNA or gDNA.

Original handling: From reference gene primer amplification, estimates of nucleated cell counts were derived. Sequencing used immunoSEQ multiplex PCR; TCRdb keeps in-frame clones, though not all of them. The DNA gave D and trimming, while V, J and clone size come from that table. The sample yields roughly 250,000 clones, 70% to 90% seen once. Specimen: peripheral blood. The receptor's source is a woman in her thirties with acute or convalescent COVID-19.

The chain's CDR3 is CASSIDTRSGNTIYF. CDR3 coding DNA: TGTGCCAGTAGTATTGACACCCGCTCTGGAAACACCATATATTTT. The J gene is TRBJ1-3, the V gene TRBV19; D is unresolved. V shed 3 bases and J shed 0 bases, with 9 bases lying between them. The germline gives CDR1 LNHDA, CDR2 SQIVND (reference sequence). The CDR3 runs to 15 residues.